The clone carrying this TCR beta chain appeared a few times. The antigen is unknown. Noted time point: peripheral blood 6 weeks after treatment start. The data were taken from a study of PD-L1 blockade in urothelial cancer. Background on the study: About 85% of the roughly 30 patients comprised males who had bladder-origin urothelial cancer. Study-level results: Patients who had durable benefit saw their tumor-associated blood clones expand more at 3 weeks. Pretreatment TCR clonality in blood, when below the median, was predictive of better survival.

CDR1 MNHEY and CDR2 SVGAGI come from the germline V gene. Trimming took 5 bases from V and 0 from J, leaving 14 bases between them. This CDR3 spans 15 amino acids. Produced via immunoSEQ multiplex PCR; TCRdb's table is partial and in-frame only. The data show around 110,000 clones, around 89% seen once. This rearrangement joins TRBV6-5 to TRBJ2-7, with D possibly TRBD2 on 6 matching bases. Sequenced here: PBMCs, sampled around atezolizumab (anti-PD-L1) treatment. This receptor was identified in a man aged 60 to 75 with urothelial cancer. The CDR3 is CASSTPGLSSYEQYF. The CDR3 coding sequence is TGTGCCAGCAGTACTCCGGGACTGAGCTCCTACGAGCAGTACTTC.